These 16 T cell receptor beta chains came from one sample sequenced in a study of CD8+ T cells in alopecia areata. As to treatment: oral pan-JAK inhibitor, 5-10 mg twice daily. Reverse transcribed after extraction, RNA yielded cDNA as the sequencing template. The table came from immunoSEQ multiplex PCR; TCRdb's copy has only in-frame clones and leaves some out. The sample yields tens of thousands of clones, around 29% seen once. The sample was CD8+ T cells sorted from blood, taken at week 4, from a patient treated with tofacitinib. Receptor source: a human donor with alopecia areata.

This clone turned up a few times. The V and J genes are TRBV29-1 and TRBJ2-1; D remains ambiguous. Germline V gene sequence: CDR1 SQVTM, CDR2 ANQGSEA. CDR3 length: 13 residues. Between the trimmed V and J ends, which lost 3 bases and 0 bases, there was a span of 6 bases. Written as DNA, the CDR3 is TGCAGCGTTGAGGAATACTCCTACAATGAGCAGTTCTTC. Protein: CSVEEYSYNEQFF.

The V call is TRBV27, the J call TRBJ2-7; the D gene is possibly TRBD2 (6 bases). The CDR3 is 12 residues long. Germline V gene data show CDR1 as MNHEY and CDR2 as SMNVEV (reference sequence). Trimming left V 8 bases short and J 0 bases short, with 8 bases between. This CDR3 reads CASGRPSYEQYF. The CDR3 nucleotides read TGTGCCAGCGGGAGGCCCTCCTACGAGCAGTACTTC.

This clone was detected only a few times. The chain joins TRBV29-1 to TRBJ2-7, with D maybe TRBD2 (7 bases). Germline CDR1 reads SQVTM; CDR2 reads ANQGSEA. Deletions cut 5 bases from V and 4 bases from J, with 12 bases between. There are 12 residues in the CDR3. The CDR3 loop reads CSVSGGVYEQYF. The CDR3 DNA reads TGCAGCGTTTCGGGGGGCGTGTACGAGCAGTACTTC.

The chain has TRBV27 and TRBJ2-7; TRBD2 matches 8 bases. With 3 bases clipped from V and 6 bases from J, the junction kept 13 bases outside the gene matches. Germline V CDR1 and CDR2: MNHEY, SMNVEV (reference sequence). This CDR3 comprises 16 residues. CDR3 region: CASSLGRSGGPSEQYF. DNA for the CDR3: TGTGCCAGCAGTTTGGGACGGAGCGGGGGCCCATCCGAGCAGTACTTC.

A remark on this clone: Other DNA variants within this sample encode the same CDR3. The CDR3 here is CSVEGLAGVNEQFF. The CDR3 bases are TGCAGCGTTGAGGGGTTAGCGGGAGTCAATGAGCAGTTCTTC. The rearrangement uses TRBV29-1 and TRBJ2-1, with TRBD2 matching over 9 bases. V gave up 3 bases and J gave up 6 bases; unmatched junction bases: 6. Germline CDR1 is SQVTM and CDR2 is ANQGSEA. This CDR3 is built from 14 residues.

This clone was counted only a few times. The chain carries TRBV6-5 and TRBJ2-5, with D tentatively TRBD1 (6 bases). The V end lost 2 bases, the J end lost 5 bases, and 15 bases lay between the germline ends. Looked up from germline, CDR1 is MNHEY and CDR2 is SVGAGI. This CDR3 region has 15 residues. The CDR3 here is CASSYGVGGWETQYF. Written as DNA, the CDR3 is TGTGCCAGCAGTTACGGTGTAGGGGGTTGGGAGACCCAGTACTTC.

The chain combines TRBV19 with TRBJ2-3; no clear D. The CDR3 contains 14 residues. CDR1 is LNHDA, CDR2 SQIVND, per germline (reference sequence). Deletions cut 3 bases from V and 0 bases from J, with 7 bases between. The CDR3 sequence is CASSMPGSTDTQYF. The DNA for the CDR3 is TGTGCCAGTAGTATGCCCGGGAGCACAGATACGCAGTATTTT.

This clone appeared a few times. V and J are TRBV15 and TRBJ2-7, with D tentatively TRBD1 (6 bases). Germline assignment: CDR1 LNHNV and CDR2 YYDKDF (reference sequence). The CDR3 extends over 14 amino acids. Trimming pared 0 bases from V and 2 bases from J, leaving 8 bases between. CDR3 loop: CATSRDRGTYEQYF. The CDR3 coding sequence is TGTGCCACCAGCAGAGACAGGGGAACCTACGAGCAGTACTTC. The full variable domain, its missing parts supplied by reference TRBV15 and TRBJ2-7, is DAMVIQNPRYQVTQFGKPVTLSCSQTLNHNVMYWYQQKSSQAPKLLFHYYDKDFNNEADTPDNFQSRRPNTSFCFLDIRSPGLGDTAMYLCATSRDRGTYEQYFGPGTRLTVT.

The chain links TRBV11-1 to TRBJ2-5; D not resolved. The CDR3 is made up of 10 amino acids. The V end lost 8 bases, the J end lost 5 bases, and 6 bases lay between the germline ends. From germline, CDR1 is SGHAT and CDR2 FQDESV (reference sequence). CDR3 sequence (DNA): TGTGCCAGCGGCGCGGAGACCCAGTACTTC. Encoded protein: CASGAETQYF.

This clone has a handful of counts. J is TRBJ2-1 and V is TRBV19; 13 bases align to TRBD2. CDR3 length: 13 residues. Germline CDR1 LNHDA, CDR2 SQIVND (reference sequence). The J segment lost 14 bases and the V segment lost 5 bases, leaving 6 bases of the junction unmatched. As DNA, the CDR3 is TGTGCCAGTAGTCCAGGACTAGCGGGAGATGAGTTCTTC. It translates to CASSPGLAGDEFF.

The chain combines TRBV25-1 with TRBJ1-2, with D maybe TRBD1 (6 bases). Trimming shortened V by 8 bases and J by 7 bases, and 14 bases separated the two germline ends. CDR1 is MGHDK, CDR2 SYGVNS, per germline. The CDR3 totals 12 residues. CDR3 sequence: CASVGHGSGYTF. The CDR3 coding sequence is TGTGCCAGCGTGGGACATGGAAGTGGCTACACCTTC.

The V gene is TRBV30, the J gene TRBJ2-7; no reliable D call. Per germline, CDR1 GTSNPN and CDR2 SVGIG (reference sequence). V lost 3 bases, J lost 3 bases, and 18 bases lay in between. The CDR3 runs 15 residues. CDR3 sequence (DNA): TGTGCCTGGAGGAAGGACCCACCCGGATACTACGAGCAGTACTTC. Protein sequence: CAWRKDPPGYYEQYF. The full variable domain, completed using reference TRBV30 and TRBJ2-7, is SQTIHQWPATLVQPVGSPLSLECTVEGTSNPNLYWYRQAAGRGLQLLFYSVGIGQISSEVPQNLSASRPQDRQFILSSKKLLLSDSGFYLCAWRKDPPGYYEQYFGPGTRLTVT.

This clone has more than one count but fewer than ten. The chain recombines TRBV29-1 with TRBJ2-7; D could derive from TRBD1 or TRBD2 (5 bases each). The germline gives CDR1 SQVTM, CDR2 ANQGSEA. Trimming cost V 5 bases and J 0 bases, with 11 bases left between them. The CDR3 spans 13 residues. Written as DNA, the CDR3 is TGCAGCGTTCGGGGCCCCAGCTCCTACGAGCAGTACTTC. Its translation is CSVRGPSSYEQYF.

This clone was observed a handful of times. The rearrangement joins TRBV25-1 to TRBJ2-7; D call uncertain. Germline values: CDR1 MGHDK, CDR2 SYGVNS. This CDR3 contains 12 residues. V was clipped by 3 bases and J by 3 bases, with 6 bases between them. The CDR3 DNA sequence: TGTGCCAGCAGTGACAGTTACTACGAGCAGTACTTC. Translating it yields CASSDSYYEQYF.

V is TRBV19 and J is TRBJ2-5, with D tentatively TRBD2 (6 bases). The V gene's germline CDR1 is LNHDA and CDR2 SQIVND (reference sequence). V lost 6 bases and J 2 bases, leaving 16 bases between the germline ends. CDR3 length equals 15 residues. Here the CDR3 reads CASRVAGTLQETQYF. The CDR3 nucleotides read TGTGCCAGTAGGGTCGCCGGGACTCTGCAAGAGACCCAGTACTTC.

This rearrangement joins TRBV5-1 to TRBJ2-1, with D possibly being TRBD2 (5 bases). The CDR3 length is 13 residues. Trimming cost V 0 bases and J 8 bases, with 9 bases left between them. CDR1 and CDR2 (germline): SGHRS, YFSETQ. The CDR3, as DNA: TGCGCCAGCAGCTTGGAAGGAGCGGATGAGCAGTTCTTC. Translated: CASSLEGADEQFF.